One sample yielded the 18 T cell receptor beta chains listed below, sequenced in a study of blood T cell repertoires in COVID-19. Assay used: immunoSEQ multiplex PCR; TCRdb lists only in-frame clones, some missing. The data show 90,000 to 150,000 clones, with 88% seen just once and roughly 1% held by the top ten. Source material: peripheral blood. The receptors shown here come from a woman aged 45 to 65 with active or convalescent COVID-19.

V and J are TRBV10-3 and TRBJ2-5, with D possibly being TRBD2 (5 bases). Germline loops: CDR1 ENHRY, CDR2 SYGVKD. V was cut by 3 bases and J by 9 bases, with 14 bases left in between. This CDR3 comprises 13 residues. CDR3 DNA: TGTGCCATCAGTGACCCCGCGGGTGCGGCCCAGTACTTC. Translation gives CAISDPAGAAQYF.

V gene TRBV7-9 combines with J gene TRBJ2-7; TRBD1 agrees at 8 bases. CDR3 size: 13 residues. The V gene end was trimmed by 5 bases and the J gene end by 5 bases; junction bases not matched to a gene: 5. CDR1 SEHNR and CDR2 FQNEAQ come from the germline V gene (reference sequence). The CDR3 coding sequence is TGTGCCAGCAGCCAGGGACAGGAGGACGAGCAGTACTTC. The encoded protein is CASSQGQEDEQYF.

The J gene is TRBJ1-5, the V gene TRBV28; D is possibly TRBD1 (5 bases). This CDR3 is 15 amino acids long. The germline V gene has CDR1 MDHEN and CDR2 SYDVKM. V lost 6 bases to trimming and J lost 7 bases, with 19 bases between them. The CDR3 sequence is CASRIQGARRQPQHF. The CDR3 region has the DNA TGTGCCAGCAGGATACAAGGGGCGAGAAGACAGCCCCAGCATTTT.

Only a few counts were recorded for this clone. The chain joins TRBV7-9 to TRBJ1-1, with 7 bases identical to TRBD1. The germline V gene has CDR1 SEHNR and CDR2 FQNEAQ (reference sequence). The CDR3 contains 15 residues. V trimming: 9 bases; J trimming: 0 bases; junction bases outside the gene matches: 10. The CDR3 is CASIPGQHMNTEAFF. The CDR3 DNA reads as TGTGCCAGTATCCCGGGACAGCACATGAACACTGAAGCTTTCTTT.

This clone has a single count. The chain employs TRBV7-2 and TRBJ2-1; TRBD2 aligns across 8 bases. This CDR3 region has 16 residues. J was trimmed by 6 bases and V by 1 base; bases with no gene match: 8. From germline, CDR1 is SGHTA and CDR2 FQGNSA. CDR3 loop: CASSLGSGRGGNEQFF. The CDR3 coding sequence is TGTGCCAGCAGCTTAGGTTCCGGGAGGGGGGGCAATGAGCAGTTCTTC.

The chain recombines TRBV27 with TRBJ1-1; TRBD1 matches at 7 bases. CDR1 is MNHEY and CDR2 is SMNVEV in the germline V gene (reference sequence). The J segment lost 2 bases and the V segment lost 2 bases, leaving 8 bases of the junction unmatched. CDR3 size: 16 residues. CDR3 protein: CASSLNQGVSNTEAFF. CDR3 DNA: TGTGCCAGCAGTTTAAACCAGGGGGTATCAAACACTGAAGCTTTCTTT.

V gene TRBV15 combines with J gene TRBJ1-1; 7 bases fit TRBD1. The CDR3 runs to 14 residues. V trimming: 5 bases; J trimming: 10 bases; junction bases outside the gene matches: 13. Germline V gene lookup returns CDR1 LNHNV and CDR2 YYDKDF (reference sequence). The CDR3 bases are TGTGCCACCAGCGCAAACAGGGGCGGTGGACGAGCTTTCTTT. This sequence encodes CATSANRGGGRAFF.

The CDR3 spells CASSQAGAGVANEQFF. The CDR3 coding sequence is TGTGCCAGCAGCCAAGCAGGAGCGGGAGTGGCCAATGAGCAGTTCTTC. This chain uses TRBV3-1 (or the pseudogene TRBV3-2) with TRBJ2-1; 8 bases match TRBD2. The length of the CDR3 is 16 residues. The germline CDR1 and CDR2 sequences are LGHDT and YNNKEL (reference sequence). Losses at the gene ends were 1 base for V and 6 bases for J; bases not matched to a gene: 8.

The chain employs TRBV7-9 and TRBJ2-1; 9 bases align to TRBD2. Germline V gene sequence: CDR1 SEHNR, CDR2 FQNEAQ (reference sequence). The CDR3 sequence is 16 residues long. J gave up 10 bases and V 4 bases, and 14 bases lay outside the gene matches. The CDR3: CASSSPGLASRSEQFF. CDR3 in DNA: TGTGCCAGCAGCTCCCCGGGACTAGCATCGAGGAGCGAGCAGTTCTTC.

The chain combines TRBV3-1 (or the pseudogene TRBV3-2) with TRBJ2-2, with D uncertain. The V and J ends lost 1 base and 7 bases respectively, with 4 bases between them. Per the germline V gene, CDR1 is LGHDT and CDR2 is YNNKEL (reference sequence). The CDR3 consists of 12 residues. This CDR3 is CASSQGGGELFF. In DNA form, the CDR3 reads TGTGCCAGCAGCCAAGGAGGCGGGGAGCTGTTTTTT.

The chain links TRBV7-8 to TRBJ2-1, with 9 nucleotides matching TRBD2. Germline V lookup: CDR1 SGHVS, CDR2 FQNEAQ. The V and J ends lost 5 bases and 0 bases, in that order; junction bases with no gene match: 11. CDR3 length: 18 amino acids. The CDR3 coding sequence is TGTGCCAGCAGCCTAGGGACTAGCAGCTCGAGCTCCTACAATGAGCAGTTCTTC. It encodes CASSLGTSSSSSYNEQFF.

The chain carries TRBV18 and TRBJ2-7; TRBD1 matches at 8 bases. Germline trimming cut 4 bases from V and 3 bases from J; bases unmatched to any gene: 2. The CDR3 spans 13 residues. Germline assignment: CDR1 KGHSH and CDR2 LQKENI. In DNA form, the CDR3 reads TGTGCCAGCTCACGACAGGGGCGCTACGAGCAGTACTTC. Translated, it gives CASSRQGRYEQYF.

The V gene is TRBV5-4, the J gene TRBJ1-4; D is unclear. Trimming took 0 bases from V and 3 from J, leaving 9 bases between them. The CDR3 is 15 amino acids. The germline gives CDR1 SGHNT, CDR2 YYREEE (reference sequence). CDR3 sequence: CASSLAGRSNEKLFF. CDR3 in DNA: TGTGCCAGCAGCTTGGCGGGGAGGTCTAATGAAAAACTGTTTTTT.

The CDR3 loop is CASSPGVYTGELFF. In DNA, the CDR3 is TGTGCCAGCAGCCCAGGGGTATACACCGGGGAGCTGTTTTTT. This chain uses TRBV6-2 or TRBV6-3 with TRBJ2-2, with D tentatively TRBD1 (6 bases). The length of the CDR3 is 14 residues. The V and J ends lost 6 bases and 3 bases respectively, with 11 bases between them. Germline lookup yields CDR1 MNHEY and CDR2 SVGEGT.

V is TRBV7-8 and J is TRBJ2-7; TRBD2 might be the D (6 bases). The germline gives CDR1 SGHVS, CDR2 FQNEAQ. The CDR3 runs to 15 residues. V shed 5 bases and J shed 5 bases, with 19 bases lying between them. CDR3 nucleotides: TGTGCCAGCAGCCCCCGAGAAGGGGCGGGAAACGAGCAGTACTTC. Translated, it gives CASSPREGAGNEQYF.

The V and J genes are TRBV5-1 and TRBJ2-3; D is perhaps TRBD2 (6 bases). CDR3 size: 15 residues. Trimming took off 0 bases at V and 0 bases at J, with 8 bases between the two ends. Germline lookup yields CDR1 SGHRS and CDR2 YFSETQ. As DNA, the CDR3 is TGCGCCAGCAGCTTGGAGCGGGTGAGCACAGATACGCAGTATTTT. This codes for CASSLERVSTDTQYF.

There are a few counts of this clone. The gene calls are TRBV19 and TRBJ1-1; the D is unclear. Germline assignment: CDR1 LNHDA and CDR2 SQIVND (reference sequence). The CDR3 has 17 amino acids. Trimming left V 3 bases short and J 1 base short, with 18 bases between. The CDR3 protein is CASSILFILRGNTEAFF. The CDR3 nucleotides are TGTGCCAGTAGTATCCTGTTTATCTTGCGGGGGAACACTGAAGCTTTCTTT.

The chain joins TRBV14 to TRBJ2-7; D might be TRBD2 (8 bases). Germline CDR1 SGHDN, CDR2 FVKESK. Trimming removed 1 base at V and 4 bases at J, with 23 bases between. This CDR3 is 18 amino acids long. Here the CDR3 reads CASSQVRRTGGGYYEQYF. CDR3 bases: TGTGCCAGCAGCCAAGTGAGGAGGACAGGCGGGGGGTATTACGAGCAGTACTTC.